Listed below are T cell receptor beta chains from one sample, sequenced in a study of CXCR3-negative and CXCR3-positive naive CD8 T cells. TCRdb reprocessed the 5' RACE reads and stores each CDR3 protein as one record, lacking DNA. The sample is made up of fewer than 55,000 distinct CDR3 sequences, and the top ten hold less than 1.6% of it. The sequenced material came from naive CXCR3- CD8+ T cells from blood. The receptors stem from a human donor in good health. Some clones in this sample may be carry-over from other donors' samples. CDR3s include the opening cysteine and the closing phenylalanine or tryptophan.

j_gene: TRBJ1-1; v_gene: TRBV7-6; CDR3aa: CASSLAMGDTEAFF
j_gene: TRBJ1-6; v_gene: TRBV28; CDR3aa: CATMSIKRSPLHF
j_gene: TRBJ2-7; v_gene: TRBV5-1; CDR3aa: CASSSGQGQYEQYF
j_gene: TRBJ2-7; v_gene: TRBV7-6; CDR3aa: CASAGTDSYEQYF
j_gene: TRBJ2-1; v_gene: TRBV7-2; CDR3aa: CASSLESVNEQFF
j_gene: TRBJ2-7; v_gene: TRBV15; CDR3aa: CATSRSPTYEQYF
j_gene: TRBJ2-7; v_gene: TRBV29-1; CDR3aa: CSVVTGSYEQYF
j_gene: TRBJ2-7; v_gene: TRBV4-3; CDR3aa: CASSQDHPGGVDEQYF
j_gene: TRBJ2-5; v_gene: TRBV12-3/TRBV12-4; CDR3aa: CASSSPTRGRETQYF
j_gene: TRBJ1-5; v_gene: TRBV27; CDR3aa: CASSFNNQPQHF
j_gene: TRBJ2-4; v_gene: TRBV6-5; CDR3aa: CASSYLGGGTKNIQYF
j_gene: TRBJ2-1; v_gene: TRBV9; CDR3aa: CASSVEGGPGNEQFF
j_gene: TRBJ1-1; v_gene: TRBV21-1; CDR3aa: CASSTTDNHESTEAFF
j_gene: TRBJ2-3; v_gene: TRBV4-2; CDR3aa: CASSQDSVLVDGTDTQYF
j_gene: TRBJ2-3; v_gene: TRBV7-9; CDR3aa: CASSSSTTRADTQYF
j_gene: TRBJ2-5; v_gene: TRBV12-3/TRBV12-4; CDR3aa: CASSFGGIRAQETHYF
j_gene: TRBJ2-1; v_gene: TRBV6-6; CDR3aa: CASSYVELAGRGNEQFF
j_gene: TRBJ1-6; v_gene: TRBV9; CDR3aa: CASSTQVRQVNSPLHF
j_gene: TRBJ2-1; v_gene: TRBV28; CDR3aa: CASSLGPSEYNEQFF
j_gene: TRBJ1-2; v_gene: TRBV28; CDR3aa: CASSLGQAGYYGYTF
j_gene: TRBJ2-5; v_gene: TRBV28; CDR3aa: CASSYSGRSETQYF
j_gene: TRBJ2-7; v_gene: TRBV27; CDR3aa: CASSRQGLMNEQYF
j_gene: TRBJ1-1; v_gene: TRBV14; CDR3aa: CASSPEQLNTEAFF
j_gene: TRBJ2-2; v_gene: TRBV21-1; CDR3aa: CATESRPTKRAGELFF
j_gene: TRBJ2-7; v_gene: TRBV7-9; CDR3aa: CASSQLQLPSYEQYF
j_gene: TRBJ2-1; v_gene: TRBV7-8; CDR3aa: CASSYHRGGLYNEQFF
j_gene: TRBJ2-7; v_gene: TRBV6-1; CDR3aa: CASSEVAGATYEQYF
j_gene: TRBJ2-7; v_gene: TRBV4-1; CDR3aa: CASSQARAGSSYEQYF
j_gene: TRBJ2-2; v_gene: TRBV27; CDR3aa: CASSLGTGMTGELFF
j_gene: TRBJ2-2; v_gene: TRBV7-9; CDR3aa: CASRDSSPGELFF
j_gene: TRBJ2-3; v_gene: TRBV20-1; CDR3aa: CSARDLEMGSGDTQYF
j_gene: TRBJ2-2; v_gene: TRBV28; CDR3aa: CASNTGTSGGTGELFF